The 30 T cell receptor beta chains below all came from one sample that was sequenced in a study of blood T cell repertoires in COVID-19 (TCRdb year 2020). The library was built by means of the immunoSEQ multiplex PCR assay. Sourced from immuneACCESS, this table was stored by TCRdb with only in-frame sequences that have V and J called. A share of the clones is absent; for the studies checked, an unresolved V gene accounts for under half, and the remainder has no known explanation. In all, the sample holds fewer than 300,000 clones, and 85% of those were seen once. 4.5% to 5.5% of the sample is in the top ten clones. The specimen was peripheral blood. These receptors came from a man aged 45-65 years with active or convalescent COVID-19.

The chain employs TRBV27 and TRBJ1-1; perhaps TRBD1 as D (5 bases). Trimming took 2 bases from V and 3 from J, leaving 10 bases between them. Germline V gene lookup returns CDR1 MNHEY and CDR2 SMNVEV (reference sequence). The CDR3 spans 14 residues. The CDR3 DNA reads TGTGCCAGCAGTTTAGGAGGGGACTACACTGAAGCTTTCTTT. It specifies CASSLGGDYTEAFF.

This clone was seen a few times. The chain uses TRBV27 and TRBJ1-5; the D gene is possibly TRBD1 (6 bases). The germline V and J ends were trimmed by 6 bases and 0 bases, with 15 bases remaining between them. Looked up from germline, CDR1 is MNHEY and CDR2 is SMNVEV (reference sequence). This CDR3 has 16 residues. CDR3 DNA: TGTGCCAGCAGCACAGCCCAGGGGTTTAGCAATCAGCCCCAGCATTTT. Translated, it gives CASSTAQGFSNQPQHF.

The chain has TRBV2 and TRBJ2-7; TRBD2 matches 11 bases. The J segment lost 5 bases and the V segment lost 7 bases, leaving 4 bases of the junction unmatched. The CDR3 is 13 residues long. The V gene's germline CDR1 is SNHLY and CDR2 FYNNEI. The CDR3 coding sequence is TGTGCCAGCAATAGCGGGAGGGTGAACGAGCAGTACTTC. It yields the protein CASNSGRVNEQYF.

The chain links TRBV18 to TRBJ1-3, with D perhaps matching TRBD1 (6 bases). The CDR3 has 14 residues. Germline V gene lookup returns CDR1 KGHSH and CDR2 LQKENI. Trimming shortened V by 2 bases and J by 3 bases, and 8 bases separated the two germline ends. CDR3 amino acids: CASSPNRVGNTIYF. CDR3 nucleotides: TGTGCCAGCTCACCAAACAGGGTTGGAAACACCATATATTTT. The variable domain in full, with the rest retrieved from reference TRBV18 and TRBJ1-3, is NAGVMQNPRHLVRRRGQEARLRCSPMKGHSHVYWYRQLPEEGLKFMVYLQKENIIDESGMPKERFSAEFPKEGPSILRIQQVVRGDSAAYFCASSPNRVGNTIYFGEGSWLTVV.

V usage is TRBV28 and J usage is TRBJ2-7; tentative D call: TRBD2 (6 bases). CDR1 and CDR2 (germline): MDHEN, SYDVKM. This CDR3 comprises 15 residues. V dropped 5 bases and J dropped 2 bases, with 16 bases sitting between them. The CDR3 is CASSPGTGGAYEQYF. The DNA of the CDR3 is TGTGCCAGCAGTCCCGGGACTGGGGGTGCCTACGAGCAGTACTTC.

The chain couples TRBV9 to TRBJ1-3; 10 bases align to TRBD1. The CDR3 totals 16 residues. Germline V lookup: CDR1 SGDLS, CDR2 YYNGEE. Trimming cost V 0 bases and J 2 bases; bases outside gene matches: 2. Here the CDR3 DNA reads TGTGCCAGCAGCGTAGGGGGGACAGGGGCTGGAAACACCATATATTTT. It encodes CASSVGGTGAGNTIYF.

The rearrangement joins TRBV6-5 to TRBJ1-2; D is undetermined. Germline V gene data show CDR1 as MNHEY and CDR2 as SVGAGI. V lost 4 bases and J lost 4, with 16 bases in between. The CDR3 contains 15 residues. The DNA for the CDR3 is TGTGCCAGCAGTTCCCGCGGTTCCGGCGGCTATGGCTACACCTTC. It translates to CASSSRGSGGYGYTF.

This clone was detected only once. V and J are TRBV2 and TRBJ2-1; D is possibly TRBD1 (6 bases). Germline CDR1 SNHLY, CDR2 FYNNEI. The V end lost 0 bases, the J end lost 10 bases, and 13 bases lay between the germline ends. This CDR3 is built from 14 residues. CDR3 coding DNA: TGTGCCAGCAGTGAAGCGCTTCAGGGGCGGGAGCAGTTCTTC. As protein: CASSEALQGREQFF. The variable domain in full, with the rest retrieved from reference TRBV2 and TRBJ2-1, is EPEVTQTPSHQVTQMGQEVILRCVPISNHLYFYWYRQILGQKVEFLVSFYNNEISEKSEIFDDQFSVERPDGSNFTLKIRSTKLEDSAMYFCASSEALQGREQFFGPGTRLTVL.

The chain uses TRBV5-6 and TRBJ2-5, with D perhaps matching TRBD2 (5 bases). Trimming cost V 5 bases and J 0 bases, with 20 bases left between them. Germline assignment: CDR1 SGHDT and CDR2 YYEEEE. The CDR3 loop spans 17 amino acids. The chain's CDR3 is CASSLLAGTGYQETQYF. The DNA for the CDR3 is TGTGCCAGCAGTTTACTCGCAGGCACGGGGTACCAAGAGACCCAGTACTTC.

The chain combines TRBV24-1 with TRBJ2-1; no clear D gene. V was trimmed by 5 bases and J by 10 bases, leaving 14 bases between them. Looked up from germline, CDR1 is KGHDR and CDR2 is SFDVKD. The CDR3 is 13 amino acids. The CDR3 loop reads CATSGPLSKEQFF. The DNA of the CDR3 is TGTGCCACCAGTGGGCCCCTTTCGAAGGAGCAGTTCTTC.

This rearrangement joins TRBV7-2 to TRBJ2-3, with 12 bases that match TRBD2. Losses at the gene ends were 3 bases for V and 0 bases for J; bases not matched to a gene: 1. Germline V gene data show CDR1 as SGHTA and CDR2 as FQGNSA. This CDR3 spans 16 amino acids. The CDR3 region has the DNA TGTGCCAGCAGCTTCCTAGCGGGAGGGAGCACAGATACGCAGTATTTT. Residues: CASSFLAGGSTDTQYF.

The chain has TRBV19 and TRBJ2-7, with a weak D call TRBD1 (6 bases). The CDR3 spans 10 residues. Germline assignment: CDR1 LNHDA and CDR2 SQIVND (reference sequence). V was shortened by 9 bases and J by 3 bases, with 6 bases between the two germline ends. DNA for the CDR3: TGTGCCAGACAGGGCTACGAGCAGTACTTC. Amino acid sequence: CARQGYEQYF.

The chain has TRBV5-1 and TRBJ2-3; 11 bases match TRBD2. With V trimmed by 0 bases and J by 7 bases, 7 bases remained unmatched. The CDR3 is 16 amino acids. Germline V lookup: CDR1 SGHRS, CDR2 YFSETQ. Written as DNA, the CDR3 is TGCGCCAGCAGCTTGGAACTAGCGGGAGTAGGACATACGCAGTATTTT. It is translated as CASSLELAGVGHTQYF. Full variable domain (rest looked up from reference TRBV5-1 and TRBJ2-3): KAGVTQTPRYLIKTRGQQVTLSCSPISGHRSVSWYQQTPGQGLQFLFEYFSETQRNKGNFPGRFSGRQFSNSRSEMNVSTLELGDSALYLCASSLELAGVGHTQYFGPGTRLTVL.

This chain uses TRBV5-1 with TRBJ2-1, with 7 positions matching TRBD2. Germline CDR1 reads SGHRS; CDR2 reads YFSETQ. Unmatched junction bases numbered 16, after V lost 5 bases and J lost 5 bases. This CDR3 region has 17 residues. CDR3 loop: CASSLGEGLLRNNEQFF. The CDR3 DNA reads TGCGCCAGCAGTCTGGGGGAGGGCCTCTTAAGGAACAATGAGCAGTTCTTC. The entire variable domain, with the rest obtained from reference TRBV5-1 and TRBJ2-1, is as follows: KAGVTQTPRYLIKTRGQQVTLSCSPISGHRSVSWYQQTPGQGLQFLFEYFSETQRNKGNFPGRFSGRQFSNSRSEMNVSTLELGDSALYLCASSLGEGLLRNNEQFFGPGTRLTVL.

This clone was seen more than once but under ten times. The rearrangement uses TRBV7-2 and TRBJ2-5; perhaps TRBD2 as D (5 bases). V was clipped by 3 bases and J by 6 bases, with 11 bases between them. Per the germline V gene, CDR1 is SGHTA and CDR2 is FQGNSA. The CDR3 spans 13 residues. DNA of the CDR3: TGTGCCAGCAGCTTCGGACTGGGGAAGACCCAGTACTTC. Translating it yields CASSFGLGKTQYF.

V usage is TRBV3-1 (or the pseudogene TRBV3-2) and J usage is TRBJ2-3; D might be TRBD2 (6 bases). This CDR3 is built from 15 residues. CDR1 LGHDT and CDR2 YNNKEL come from the germline V gene (reference sequence). Trimming stripped 5 bases from V and 6 bases from J, with 18 bases between. The CDR3: CASSTGSANSDTQYF. The CDR3 DNA is TGTGCCAGCAGCACCGGGAGCGCAAACTCTGATACGCAGTATTTT.

The J gene is TRBJ1-5, the V gene TRBV18, with 7 bases that match TRBD1. The germline CDR1 and CDR2 sequences are KGHSH and LQKENI. CDR3 length equals 15 residues. V trimming: 1 base; J trimming: 5 bases; junction bases outside the gene matches: 5. CDR3 bases: TGTGCCAGCTCACCACTGGGGACAGTAGATCAGCCCCAGCATTTT. Translation gives CASSPLGTVDQPQHF. Together with reference TRBV18 and TRBJ1-5, the CDR3 gives the full variable domain: NAGVMQNPRHLVRRRGQEARLRCSPMKGHSHVYWYRQLPEEGLKFMVYLQKENIIDESGMPKERFSAEFPKEGPSILRIQQVVRGDSAAYFCASSPLGTVDQPQHFGDGTRLSIL.

As concerns this clone: Other DNA sequences of this sample code for an identical CDR3. This sequence joins TRBV7-2 and TRBJ2-7, with D possibly matching TRBD2 (6 bases). V dropped 5 bases and J dropped 4 bases, with 6 bases sitting between them. The CDR3 is made up of 11 amino acids. The V gene's germline CDR1 is SGHTA and CDR2 FQGNSA. The CDR3 reads CASSRGYEQYF. In nucleotides, the CDR3 is TGTGCCAGCAGCCGGGGGTACGAGCAGTACTTC.

This clone is a singleton in its sample. The chain is built from TRBV5-1 and TRBJ2-3; perhaps TRBD2 as D (5 bases). The CDR3 length is 15 residues. V was shortened by 3 bases and J by 1 base, with 12 bases between the two germline ends. In germline, CDR1 is SGHRS, CDR2 YFSETQ. The CDR3 loop is CASSWPGAGTDTQYF. For the CDR3, the DNA is TGCGCCAGCAGCTGGCCAGGAGCGGGCACAGATACGCAGTATTTT. Complete variable domain (other parts from reference TRBV5-1 and TRBJ2-3): KAGVTQTPRYLIKTRGQQVTLSCSPISGHRSVSWYQQTPGQGLQFLFEYFSETQRNKGNFPGRFSGRQFSNSRSEMNVSTLELGDSALYLCASSWPGAGTDTQYFGPGTRLTVL.

The rearrangement uses TRBV5-6 and TRBJ1-2, with 10 bases matching TRBD1. This CDR3 region has 14 residues. Germline V gene lookup returns CDR1 SGHDT and CDR2 YYEEEE. V was clipped by 5 bases and J by 8 bases; unmatched bases: 9. This chain's CDR3 is CASRTTGQGNGYTF. The CDR3 coding sequence is TGTGCCAGCAGGACTACGGGACAGGGGAACGGCTACACCTTC.

The V call is TRBV19, the J call TRBJ1-1, with D possibly TRBD1 on 6 matching bases. The V gene's germline CDR1 is LNHDA and CDR2 SQIVND (reference sequence). Trimming cost V 3 bases and J 2 bases, with 16 bases left between them. CDR3 size: 16 residues. The CDR3 here is CASSMPSGTHNTEAFF. The CDR3 nucleotides read TGTGCCAGTAGTATGCCCTCCGGGACACACAACACTGAAGCTTTCTTT.

The V call is TRBV20-1, the J call TRBJ1-1, with D possibly matching TRBD1 (6 bases). Germline CDR1 and CDR2: DFQATT and SNEGSKA (reference sequence). V was pared by 3 bases and J by 11 bases, with 16 bases between. This CDR3 is 12 amino acids long. The DNA of the CDR3 is TGCAGTGCTAGTGAGGGGGGGAATGATGCTTTCTTT. It codes for CSASEGGNDAFF.

This chain links TRBV5-6 with TRBJ2-3, with 13 bases that match TRBD2. The germline V gene has CDR1 SGHDT and CDR2 YYEEEE. There are 16 residues in the CDR3. J gave up 5 bases and V 3 bases, and 6 bases lay outside the gene matches. The CDR3, as DNA: TGTGCCAGCAGCTACCGTCGGACTAGCGGGAGAGATACGCAGTATTTT. Encoded protein: CASSYRRTSGRDTQYF.

This clone was detected a few times. The rearrangement joins TRBV7-2 to TRBJ2-1; 7 bases are shared with TRBD1. CDR1 and CDR2 from the germline V gene are SGHTA and FQGNSA. Germline trimming cut 6 bases from V and 5 bases from J; bases unmatched to any gene: 10. The CDR3 runs to 15 residues. The CDR3 DNA reads TGTGCCAGCAGGCCAGGGACAGTCACTAACAATGAGCAGTTCTTC. It is translated as CASRPGTVTNNEQFF.

The CDR3 sequence: CASRVGQGVSYGYTF. The CDR3 coding sequence is TGCGCCAGCAGAGTGGGACAGGGCGTCTCCTATGGCTACACCTTC. V is TRBV5-1 and J is TRBJ1-2, with TRBD1 matching 9 bases. Trimming removed 5 bases from V and 4 bases from J; junction bases left unmatched: 9. The V gene's germline CDR1 is SGHRS and CDR2 YFSETQ. CDR3 size: 15 residues.

The chain combines TRBV7-2 with TRBJ1-1, with D possibly matching TRBD1 (5 bases). CDR1 and CDR2 (germline): SGHTA, FQGNSA. V was clipped by 2 bases and J by 5 bases, with 12 bases between them. The CDR3 has 14 amino acids. CDR3 DNA sequence: TGTGCCAGCAGCTTAAGGGGAGGGATTACTGAAGCTTTCTTT. This codes for CASSLRGGITEAFF.

The rearrangement joins TRBV20-1 to TRBJ1-2; D unresolved. With 3 bases removed from V and 7 bases from J, the gap between germline ends came to 15 bases. This CDR3 has 13 residues. Germline values: CDR1 DFQATT, CDR2 SNEGSKA (reference sequence). Here the CDR3 DNA reads TGCAGTGCTAGTGCCGGGGAAGTATCTGGCTACACCTTC. Its protein product is CSASAGEVSGYTF.

The chain uses TRBV19 and TRBJ1-2; possibly TRBD1 for D (5 bases). CDR3 length equals 17 residues. Germline V gene data show CDR1 as LNHDA and CDR2 as SQIVND (reference sequence). Trimming left V 9 bases short and J 2 bases short, with 25 bases between. In DNA, the CDR3 is TGTGCCAGCACTCTTCACCCTGGGCAGGGACTAAACTATGGCTACACCTTC. This encodes CASTLHPGQGLNYGYTF.

This sequence joins TRBV6-1 and TRBJ2-1; 10 bases match TRBD2. CDR1 and CDR2 (germline): MNHNS, SASEGT. The trim removed 1 base at V and 5 bases at J, leaving 14 bases unmatched. This CDR3 is built from 19 residues. This chain's CDR3 is CASSEGGGSGRARHNEQFF. The CDR3 DNA sequence: TGTGCCAGCAGTGAAGGAGGGGGGAGCGGGAGGGCGAGACACAATGAGCAGTTCTTC.

The rearrangement uses TRBV2 and TRBJ1-5; no clear D gene. With 3 bases removed from V and 4 bases from J, the gap between germline ends came to 7 bases. There are 13 residues in the CDR3. In germline, CDR1 is SNHLY, CDR2 FYNNEI. For the CDR3, the DNA is TGTGCCAGCAGTGACAGTCAGAATCAGCCCCAGCATTTT. Translating gives CASSDSQNQPQHF. The full variable domain, completed using reference TRBV2 and TRBJ1-5, is EPEVTQTPSHQVTQMGQEVILRCVPISNHLYFYWYRQILGQKVEFLVSFYNNEISEKSEIFDDQFSVERPDGSNFTLKIRSTKLEDSAMYFCASSDSQNQPQHFGDGTRLSIL.